These 20 T cell receptor beta chains share one sample of origin, sequenced in a study of monozygotic twins with inflammatory bowel disease. Reprocessing the 5' RACE reads, TCRdb reports a single entry for every CDR3 protein and omits DNA. The sample has some 330,000 distinct CDR3 sequences. The sample consisted of blood. The receptor source for this set is a human donor with ulcerative colitis or Crohn's disease, or a healthy co-twin of an affected twin (not recorded which).

The genes are TRBV15 and TRBJ1-4; the D gene TCRdb calls, TRBD1, cannot be checked with no DNA. This CDR3 is 16 amino acids long. The germline CDR1 and CDR2 sequences are LNHNV and YYDKDF (reference sequence). The CDR3 loop reads CATSRGSTGGNEKLFF.

This chain connects TRBV3-1 to TRBJ1-2; TCRdb selects TRBD1, and the lack of DNA leaves this call unchecked. CDR1 is LGHDT and CDR2 is YNNKEL in the germline V gene (reference sequence). The CDR3 runs 16 residues. CDR3 protein: CASSHARGTGNYGYTF.

The V call is TRBV5-4, the J call TRBJ1-6. The CDR3 loop spans 14 amino acids. In germline, CDR1 is SGHNT, CDR2 YYREEE (reference sequence). CDR3 region: CASSPGALNSPLHF.

The chain recombines TRBV15 with TRBJ2-1; TCRdb selects TRBD1, and the lack of DNA leaves this call unchecked. Germline V gives CDR1 LNHNV, CDR2 YYDKDF (reference sequence). This CDR3 is built from 13 residues. The CDR3 sequence: CATGGGFYNEQFF.

V usage is TRBV19 and J usage is TRBJ2-7; TCRdb picks TRBD1, but there is no DNA to check that call. Looked up from germline, CDR1 is LNHDA and CDR2 is SQIVND (reference sequence). The CDR3 sequence is 15 residues long. This CDR3 is CASSPLWGRRYEQYF.

The chain couples TRBV7-8 to TRBJ2-3; TCRdb picks TRBD1, but there is no DNA to check that call. The germline V gene has CDR1 SGHVS and CDR2 FQNEAQ. The CDR3 is 15 amino acids. The CDR3 spells CASSLALQGTDTQYF.

The gene calls are TRBV20-1 and TRBJ2-1. The CDR3 has 13 residues. Looked up from germline, CDR1 is DFQATT and CDR2 is SNEGSKA (reference sequence). The chain's CDR3 is CSARWGFGNEQFF.

The chain combines TRBV21-1 with TRBJ1-5; TCRdb selects TRBD1, and the lack of DNA leaves this call unchecked. TRBV21-1 is recorded as a pseudogene. The CDR3 consists of 15 residues. The CDR3 here is CASSSNRQGNQPQHF.

This CDR3 reads CATRVGGRSYNEQFF. This sequence joins TRBV15 and TRBJ2-1; TCRdb names TRBD2, which stays unverified in the absence of DNA. CDR3 length: 15 amino acids. Germline CDR1 reads LNHNV; CDR2 reads YYDKDF (reference sequence). The full variable domain, in which reference TRBV15 and TRBJ2-1 provide the parts outside the CDR3, is DAMVIQNPRYQVTQFGKPVTLSCSQTLNHNVMYWYQQKSSQAPKLLFHYYDKDFNNEADTPDNFQSRRPNTSFCFLDIRSPGLGDTAMYLCATRVGGRSYNEQFFGPGTRLTVL.

The chain recombines TRBV6-5 with TRBJ2-5; TCRdb lists TRBD2, though no DNA is available to test this call. The CDR3 has 16 residues. Looked up from germline, CDR1 is MNHEY and CDR2 is SVGAGI. The CDR3 spells CASSYIIAGGQETQYF.

The chain recombines TRBV18 with TRBJ1-5. Germline CDR1 and CDR2: KGHSH and LQKENI. The CDR3 covers 15 residues. The CDR3 protein is CASSPPYDSNQLQHF.

This chain joins TRBV20-1 and TRBJ1-4. The CDR3 runs 14 residues. Germline values: CDR1 DFQATT, CDR2 SNEGSKA (reference sequence). The CDR3: CSARGASANEKLFF.

This chain connects TRBV12-3 or TRBV12-4 to TRBJ1-2; TCRdb reports TRBD1, a call that lacks DNA to check it against. The CDR3 runs to 13 residues. This CDR3 is CASTGQGAVGYTF.

The V and J genes are TRBV21-1 and TRBJ2-7. TRBV21-1 is a known pseudogene. The CDR3 covers 14 residues. CDR3 protein: CASSKVPSWNEQYF.

This rearrangement joins TRBV18 to TRBJ2-7; the D call from TCRdb, TRBD1, cannot be confirmed without DNA. The CDR3 runs 13 residues. Germline CDR1 and CDR2: KGHSH and LQKENI. This CDR3 is CASSQNGQGEQYF.

This rearrangement joins TRBV6-5 to TRBJ2-3; TCRdb's D call of TRBD2 is untestable without DNA. The germline CDR1 and CDR2 sequences are MNHEY and SVGAGI. The CDR3 length is 13 residues. This CDR3 is CASTIAGGNTQYF.

V and J are TRBV7-2 and TRBJ2-3; the TRBD2 assignment by TCRdb is unverifiable without DNA. The CDR3 loop spans 14 amino acids. CDR1 is SGHTA, CDR2 FQGNSA, per germline. CDR3 loop: CASSLTRYTDTQYF.

This chain uses TRBV5-4 with TRBJ1-5; TCRdb lists TRBD1, though no DNA is available to test this call. CDR3 length equals 16 residues. The V gene's germline CDR1 is SGHNT and CDR2 YYREEE (reference sequence). CDR3 in amino acids: CASSLDGAGSNQPQHF.

The CDR3 sequence: CATIRGGVNYGYTF. J is TRBJ1-2 and V is TRBV6-6; with no DNA, the TCRdb D assignment of TRBD1 cannot be verified. The CDR3 runs 14 residues. Germline assignment: CDR1 MNHNY and CDR2 SVGAGI (reference sequence).

The chain uses TRBV29-1 and TRBJ1-1; with no DNA, the TCRdb D assignment of TRBD1 cannot be verified. Germline lookup yields CDR1 SQVTM and CDR2 ANQGSEA. The CDR3 has 13 residues. The CDR3: CSVGNRGGTEAFF.